What follows are 30 T cell receptor beta chains derived from one specimen sequenced in a study of T cell clones after liver transplantation. Generated by immunoSEQ multiplex PCR, the TCRdb table keeps only in-frame clones and is missing some. The sample includes approximately 10,000 clones, around 71% of them seen just once. This specimen consisted of CD4+ T cells from blood, obtained less than 33 months after liver transplant. Receptor source: a human patient who received a liver transplant. Among the T cells, some may be from the graft donor.

The genes are TRBV9 and TRBJ2-2; D not resolved. This CDR3 has 11 residues. Germline V lookup: CDR1 SGDLS, CDR2 YYNGEE. V lost 0 bases, J lost 8 bases, and 2 bases lay in between. The CDR3 region is CASSVGGELFF. CDR3 nucleotides: TGTGCCAGCAGCGTAGGAGGGGAGCTGTTTTTT. The entire variable domain, with the rest obtained from reference TRBV9 and TRBJ2-2, is as follows: DSGVTQTPKHLITATGQRVTLRCSPRSGDLSVYWYQQSLDQGLQFLIQYYNGEERAKGNILERFSAQQFPDLHSELNLSSLELGDSALYFCASSVGGELFFGEGSRLTVL.

This clone was seen a few times. The CDR3 is CASSGPDRGVYYGYTF. The CDR3 DNA follows: TGTGCCAGCAGTGGTCCGGACAGGGGTGTGTACTATGGCTACACCTTC. The J gene is TRBJ1-2, the V gene TRBV6-1; 9 bases map to TRBD1. V shed 4 bases and J 3 bases; nucleotides not matched to a gene: 9. The CDR3 has 16 amino acids. Germline CDR1 and CDR2: MNHNS and SASEGT.

This clone is termed medium-sized. This chain links TRBV15 with TRBJ1-5; weak D call: TRBD1 (5 bases). This CDR3 comprises 14 residues. Germline lookup yields CDR1 LNHNV and CDR2 YYDKDF (reference sequence). Between the trimmed V and J ends, which lost 3 bases and 5 bases, there was a span of 11 bases. Here the CDR3 reads CATSSTGTDQPQHF. In DNA form, the CDR3 reads TGTGCCACCAGCAGTACCGGGACTGATCAGCCCCAGCATTTT.

The chain links TRBV6-5 to TRBJ2-5; no clear D. The CDR3 is made up of 11 amino acids. Trimming removed 2 bases at V and 3 bases at J, with 1 base between. Germline V CDR1 and CDR2: MNHEY, SVGAGI. This chain's CDR3 is CASSYEETQYF. The CDR3 DNA follows: TGTGCCAGCAGTTACGAAGAGACCCAGTACTTC.

Remarks on this clone: The same CDR3 can be traced to other DNA sequences in this sample. The rearrangement uses TRBV6-5 and TRBJ2-7; TRBD1 aligns across 7 bases. V gave up 6 bases and J gave up 1 base; unmatched junction bases: 6. CDR1 is MNHEY, CDR2 SVGAGI, per germline. The CDR3 spans 14 residues. CDR3 region: CASSPTTGSYEQYV. DNA for the CDR3: TGTGCCAGCAGCCCGACGACAGGGTCCTACGAGCAGTACGTC.

The chain combines TRBV27 with TRBJ1-5, with D unclear. From germline, CDR1 is MNHEY and CDR2 SMNVEV (reference sequence). The CDR3 spans 14 residues. V was clipped by 3 bases and J by 2 bases, with 8 bases between them. CDR3 nucleotides: TGTGCCAGCAGTTTGTACATAGGCAATCAGCCCCAGCATTTT. Its translation: CASSLYIGNQPQHF.

Only a few counts were recorded for this clone. This chain joins TRBV5-5 and TRBJ2-2; possibly TRBD2 for D (5 bases). CDR3 size: 15 residues. CDR1 SGHKS and CDR2 YYEKEE come from the germline V gene (reference sequence). Trimming removed 6 bases at V and 3 bases at J, with 15 bases between. CDR3 loop: CASNSRGWDTGELFF. DNA for the CDR3: TGTGCCAGCAATTCCCGAGGGTGGGACACCGGGGAGCTGTTTTTT. The variable domain in full, with the rest retrieved from reference TRBV5-5 and TRBJ2-2, is DAGVTQSPTHLIKTRGQQVTLRCSPISGHKSVSWYQQVLGQGPQFIFQYYEKEERGRGNFPDRFSARQFPNYSSELNVNALLLGDSALYLCASNSRGWDTGELFFGEGSRLTVL.

Comment on this clone: A read error may produce the germline difference seen at one junction end. The same CDR3 arises from other DNA sequences in this sample as well. The chain combines TRBV5-1 with TRBJ1-6; the D gene is possibly TRBD1 (6 bases). The CDR3 extends over 14 amino acids. Germline V lookup: CDR1 SGHRS, CDR2 YFSETQ. The CDR3 sequence is CASSSDSVNSPLHF. The CDR3, as DNA: TGCGCCAGCAGCTCGGACAGTGTAAATTCACCTCTCCACTTT.

By sample fraction, this clone is medium-sized. V is TRBV27 and J is TRBJ2-1, with 9 bases matching TRBD1. In germline, CDR1 is MNHEY, CDR2 SMNVEV (reference sequence). The CDR3 has 13 residues. V lost 3 bases to trimming and J lost 7 bases; unmatched junction nucleotides: 1. CDR3 protein: CASSLGTGNEQFF. CDR3 coding DNA: TGTGCCAGCAGTTTGGGGACAGGGAATGAGCAGTTCTTC.

The genes are TRBV6-5 and TRBJ1-5, with TRBD1 as a possible D gene (5 bases). The ends were cut back, 6 bases at V and 0 bases at J, with 12 bases in the middle. The CDR3 runs 15 residues. Germline CDR1 MNHEY, CDR2 SVGAGI. CDR3 DNA sequence: TGTGCCAGCAGAGAATCGGGGGATAGCAATCAGCCCCAGCATTTT. It codes for CASRESGDSNQPQHF.

J is TRBJ2-1 and V is TRBV25-1; perhaps TRBD1 as D (5 bases). There are 16 residues in the CDR3. The V gene's germline CDR1 is MGHDK and CDR2 SYGVNS. With 2 bases removed from V and 10 bases from J, the gap between germline ends came to 21 bases. The CDR3 DNA reads TGTGCCAGCAGTGAACGTCAAGGGGTGCCTTTTGGGGAGCAGTTCTTC. Amino acid sequence: CASSERQGVPFGEQFF.

About this clone: Its ends do not fully match the called genes, so a read error is possible. The chain employs TRBV29-1 and TRBJ2-1; 10 bases map to TRBD1. CDR1 is SQVTM and CDR2 is ANQGSEA in the germline V gene. The CDR3 spans 14 residues. CDR3 protein: CSVEGQGAYNEQFF. In nucleotides, the CDR3 is TGCAGCGTAGAAGGACAGGGGGCCTACAATGAGCAGTTCTTC.

V gene TRBV27 combines with J gene TRBJ1-1; tentative D call: TRBD1 (6 bases). Germline V gene sequence: CDR1 MNHEY, CDR2 SMNVEV (reference sequence). The CDR3 consists of 17 residues. Trimming removed 1 base at V and 0 bases at J, with 15 bases between. The CDR3 is CASSLWGSGAMNTEAFF. The CDR3 DNA is TGTGCCAGCAGTTTATGGGGGTCAGGGGCTATGAACACTGAAGCTTTCTTT.

V usage is TRBV4-3 and J usage is TRBJ2-1; the match to TRBD1 covers 9 bases. This CDR3 comprises 16 residues. Germline V CDR1 and CDR2: LGHNA, YSLEER. Losses at the gene ends were 3 bases for V and 5 bases for J; bases not matched to a gene: 8. The CDR3 DNA sequence: TGCGCCAGCAGCCACACCCCGGGACAGGGAGACAATGAGCAGTTCTTC. Encoded protein: CASSHTPGQGDNEQFF.

This clone came up once. This could be a read error, since a much larger clone is one nucleotide away. J is TRBJ2-1 and V is TRBV7-9; maybe TRBD2 (6 bases). Per the germline V gene, CDR1 is SEHNR and CDR2 is FQNEAQ (reference sequence). Trimming took 4 bases from V and 6 from J, leaving 13 bases between them. The CDR3 runs to 14 residues. The CDR3 DNA sequence: TGTGCCAGCAGCTCGGGGATTAGCGGCAATGAGCAGTTCTTC. Translating it yields CASSSGISGNEQFF.

This chain connects TRBV27 to TRBJ1-5, with D tentatively TRBD1 (5 bases). Trimming removed 5 bases from V and 7 bases from J, with 12 bases in between. Germline values: CDR1 MNHEY, CDR2 SMNVEV (reference sequence). The CDR3 length is 13 residues. The DNA for the CDR3 is TGTGCCAGCAGTCCCCGGGGGGAGCAGCCCCAGCATTTT. This gives the protein CASSPRGEQPQHF.

The chain combines TRBV27 with TRBJ2-2; TRBD2 is a possible D gene (5 bases). The CDR3 covers 14 residues. V gave up 2 bases and J gave up 5 bases, with 9 bases separating them. Germline-derived CDR1 and CDR2 are MNHEY and SMNVEV (reference sequence). The CDR3 loop is CASSLGGGTGELFF. The CDR3 DNA is TGTGCCAGCAGTTTAGGAGGTGGGACCGGGGAGCTGTTTTTT.

This rearrangement joins TRBV27 to TRBJ2-1, with D possibly called TRBD1 or TRBD2 (5 bases each). Per germline, CDR1 MNHEY and CDR2 SMNVEV (reference sequence). This CDR3 spans 15 amino acids. Trimming stripped 2 bases from V and 0 bases from J, with 8 bases between. The CDR3 loop reads CASSLKGSSYNEQFF. CDR3 sequence (DNA): TGTGCCAGCAGTTTAAAGGGGAGCTCCTACAATGAGCAGTTCTTC.

A few counts support this clone. The rearrangement uses TRBV2 and TRBJ2-5; D gene uncertain. Between the trimmed V and J ends, which lost 6 bases and 5 bases, there was a span of 13 bases. CDR3 length: 13 amino acids. Looked up from germline, CDR1 is SNHLY and CDR2 is FYNNEI. The CDR3 DNA sequence: TGTGCCAGCAGGGACCTTACCGGGGAGACCCAGTACTTC. It yields the protein CASRDLTGETQYF.

This clone has just a few counts. The V and J genes are TRBV19 and TRBJ1-1, with TRBD1 as a possible D gene (6 bases). The V gene's germline CDR1 is LNHDA and CDR2 SQIVND (reference sequence). This CDR3 contains 12 residues. V was trimmed by 3 bases and J by 5 bases, leaving 7 bases between them. The CDR3, as DNA: TGTGCCAGTAGTATGAGGGGGACTGAAGCTTTCTTT. Residues: CASSMRGTEAFF.

The V gene is TRBV2, the J gene TRBJ1-1; 7 bases match TRBD1. The germline gives CDR1 SNHLY, CDR2 FYNNEI. The V gene end was trimmed by 4 bases and the J gene end by 0 bases; junction bases not matched to a gene: 5. The CDR3 loop spans 15 amino acids. This CDR3 is CASSARQGMNTEAFF. Here the CDR3 DNA reads TGTGCCAGCAGTGCGCGACAGGGCATGAACACTGAAGCTTTCTTT.

The chain recombines TRBV2 with TRBJ1-1, with 10 bases fitting TRBD1. CDR1 and CDR2 from the germline V gene are SNHLY and FYNNEI. The CDR3 runs 16 residues. The V segment lost 2 bases and the J segment 5 bases; nucleotides outside the gene matches: 8. CDR3 in amino acids: CASSEWGTGDWTEAFF. CDR3 nucleotide sequence: TGTGCCAGCAGTGAATGGGGGACAGGGGATTGGACTGAAGCTTTCTTT.

The rearrangement joins TRBV4-1 to TRBJ2-4; 7 nucleotides match TRBD1. The CDR3 consists of 17 residues. Germline CDR1 MGHRA, CDR2 YSYEKL. Unmatched junction bases numbered 5, after V lost 0 bases and J lost 0 bases. The CDR3, as DNA: TGCGCCAGCAGCCAAGATTGGGACAGCTTAGCCAAAAACATTCAGTACTTC. Its translation: CASSQDWDSLAKNIQYF.

V is TRBV29-1 and J is TRBJ1-1; D possibly corresponds to TRBD1 (5 bases). The V gene's germline CDR1 is SQVTM and CDR2 ANQGSEA. This CDR3 comprises 15 residues. V was pared by 2 bases and J by 4 bases, with 17 bases between. CDR3 in amino acids: CSVERVSGSSTEAFF. In DNA, the CDR3 is TGCAGCGTTGAAAGGGTATCAGGGAGTAGCACTGAAGCTTTCTTT.

The chain recombines TRBV7-6 with TRBJ1-5, with 10 bases that match TRBD1. This CDR3 has 14 residues. CDR1 is SGHVS and CDR2 is FNYEAQ in the germline V gene. J gave up 7 bases and V 8 bases, and 8 bases lay outside the gene matches. The CDR3 nucleotides read TGTGCCAGCCAGGACGGGACAGGGGACCAGCCCCAGCATTTT. Translation gives CASQDGTGDQPQHF.

The chain has TRBV2 and TRBJ2-7; the match to TRBD1 covers 8 bases. This CDR3 spans 17 amino acids. Germline V gene data show CDR1 as SNHLY and CDR2 as FYNNEI. Unmatched junction bases numbered 16, after V lost 6 bases and J lost 3 bases. Here the CDR3 reads CASRVTRIDRGSYEQYV. The CDR3 DNA is TGTGCCAGCAGAGTCACCCGGATCGACAGGGGTAGCTACGAGCAGTACGTC.

This clone came up a few times. The chain couples TRBV11-1 to TRBJ1-1; tentatively, D is TRBD1 (5 bases). With 0 bases removed from V and 5 bases from J, the gap between germline ends came to 13 bases. The CDR3 is 15 amino acids. Germline CDR1 reads SGHAT; CDR2 reads FQDESV (reference sequence). As DNA, the CDR3 is TGTGCCAGCAGCTTAGCGGCTGGGGGACTAACTGAAGCTTTCTTT. It codes for CASSLAAGGLTEAFF.

V usage is TRBV28 and J usage is TRBJ2-3, with no clear D. Trimming pared 8 bases from V and 2 bases from J, leaving 5 bases between. The length of the CDR3 is 11 residues. CDR1 MDHEN and CDR2 SYDVKM come from the germline V gene. CDR3 sequence (DNA): TGTGCCAGCTCTGTCACAGATACGCAGTATTTT. Translation: CASSVTDTQYF.

By sample share, this clone is medium-sized. The chain uses TRBV19 and TRBJ2-1, with TRBD2 matching 8 bases. CDR1 is LNHDA and CDR2 is SQIVND in the germline V gene (reference sequence). V dropped 1 base and J dropped 4; count of bases not matched to a gene: 6. The CDR3 loop spans 16 amino acids. The CDR3 reads CASSIAAGVPYNEQFF. DNA of the CDR3: TGTGCCAGTAGTATAGCAGCGGGAGTGCCTTACAATGAGCAGTTCTTC.

This rearrangement joins TRBV19 to TRBJ2-1; 10 bases fit TRBD2. This CDR3 region has 17 residues. V shed 0 bases and J 3 bases; nucleotides not matched to a gene: 5. CDR1 is LNHDA, CDR2 SQIVND, per germline (reference sequence). This CDR3 is CASSIDGAGGLYNEQFF. The CDR3 DNA follows: TGTGCCAGTAGTATAGATGGAGCGGGGGGGCTCTACAATGAGCAGTTCTTC.